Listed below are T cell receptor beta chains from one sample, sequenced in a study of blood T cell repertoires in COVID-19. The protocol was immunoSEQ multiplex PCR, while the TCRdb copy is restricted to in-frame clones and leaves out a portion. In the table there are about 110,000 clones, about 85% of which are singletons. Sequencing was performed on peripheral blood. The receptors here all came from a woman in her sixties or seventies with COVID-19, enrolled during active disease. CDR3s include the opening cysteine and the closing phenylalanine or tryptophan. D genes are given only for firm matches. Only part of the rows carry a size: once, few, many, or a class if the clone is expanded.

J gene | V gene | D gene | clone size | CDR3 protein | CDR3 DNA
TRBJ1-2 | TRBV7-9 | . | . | CASSLVQGSGYTF | TGTGCCAGCAGCTTAGTCCAGGGTTCTGGCTACACCTTC
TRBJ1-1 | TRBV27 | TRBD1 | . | CASISPTGGNTEAFF | TGTGCCAGCATTTCCCCGACAGGGGGGAACACTGAAGCTTTCTTT
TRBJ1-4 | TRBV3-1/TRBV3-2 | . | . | CASSGAGDVREKLFF | TGTGCCAGCAGCGGCGCAGGGGATGTTCGTGAAAAACTGTTTTTT
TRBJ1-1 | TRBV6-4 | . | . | CASTPGRNTEAFF | TGTGCCAGCACCCCAGGTAGGAACACTGAAGCTTTCTTT
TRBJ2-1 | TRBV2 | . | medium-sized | CATARGINNEQFF | TGTGCCACCGCACGGGGTATCAACAATGAGCAGTTCTTC
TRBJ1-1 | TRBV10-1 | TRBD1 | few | CASSESTDRGVNTEAFF | TGCGCCAGCAGTGAGTCGACAGACAGGGGGGTGAACACTGAAGCTTTCTTT
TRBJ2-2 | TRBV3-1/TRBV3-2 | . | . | CASSQREAGELFF | TGTGCCAGCAGCCAACGGGAAGCCGGGGAGCTGTTTTTT
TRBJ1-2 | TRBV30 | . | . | CAWSVPPGTGYTF | TGTGCCTGGAGTGTCCCCCCCGGTACGGGCTACACCTTC
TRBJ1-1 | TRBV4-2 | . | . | CASSRTGGSLTEAFF | TGTGCCAGCAGCCGCACCGGGGGGTCTTTAACTGAAGCTTTCTTT
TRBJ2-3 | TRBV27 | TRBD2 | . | CASSLLRGLAGLSGDTQYF | TGTGCCAGCAGTTTACTTCGAGGACTAGCGGGCCTGAGTGGGGATACGCAGTATTTT
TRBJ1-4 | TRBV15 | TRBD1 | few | CATSNRGPNEKLFF | TGTGCCACCAGCAACAGGGGGCCTAATGAAAAACTGTTTTTT
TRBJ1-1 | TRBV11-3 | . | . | CASSPGVNTEAFF | TGTGCCAGCAGCCCGGGGGTGAACACTGAAGCTTTCTTT
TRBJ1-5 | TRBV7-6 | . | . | CASSLGAGLKYSNQPQHF | TGTGCCAGCAGCTTAGGAGCGGGTTTAAAGTATAGCAATCAGCCCCAGCATTTT
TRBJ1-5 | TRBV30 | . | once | CAWSVQGGDQPQHF | TGTGCCTGGAGTGTACAGGGTGGGGATCAGCCCCAGCATTTT
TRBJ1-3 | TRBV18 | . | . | CASSPAQSGNTIYF | TGTGCCAGCTCACCAGCTCAGTCTGGAAACACCATATATTTT
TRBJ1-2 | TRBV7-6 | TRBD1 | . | CASSPQGAPHGYTF | TGTGCCAGCAGCCCCCAGGGGGCCCCTCATGGCTACACCTTC
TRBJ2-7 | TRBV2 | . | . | CATLKEYEQYF | TGTGCCACCCTGAAGGAGTACGAGCAGTACTTC
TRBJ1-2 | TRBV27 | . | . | CASSGTDAIGRYTF | TGTGCCAGCAGCGGGACTGACGCTATAGGACGCTACACCTTC
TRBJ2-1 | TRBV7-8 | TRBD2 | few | CASSLGLAGGHEQFF | TGTGCCAGCAGCTTAGGGCTAGCGGGGGGACATGAGCAGTTCTTC
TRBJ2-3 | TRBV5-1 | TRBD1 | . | CASSLNLRGQGEDTQYF | TGCGCCAGCAGCTTGAATCTCAGGGGGCAAGGCGAAGATACGCAGTATTTT
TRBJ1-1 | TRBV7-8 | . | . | CASSLFFGGTEAFF | TGTGCCAGCAGCTTATTTTTCGGGGGAACTGAAGCTTTCTTT
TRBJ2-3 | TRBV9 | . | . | CASSVGTGKILGFTDTQYF | TGTGCCAGCAGCGTAGGTACAGGGAAAATCCTCGGGTTCACAGATACGCAGTATTTT
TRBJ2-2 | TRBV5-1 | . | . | CASTPGRTGELFF | TGCGCCAGCACCCCAGGGCGGACCGGGGAGCTGTTTTTT
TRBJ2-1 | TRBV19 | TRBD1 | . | CASSTDGTGFHASSYNEQFF | TGTGCCAGTAGTACCGACGGGACAGGATTTCACGCCAGCTCCTACAATGAGCAGTTCTTC
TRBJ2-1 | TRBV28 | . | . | CASSSGHVNEQFF | TGTGCCAGCAGTAGTGGACATGTTAATGAGCAGTTCTTC
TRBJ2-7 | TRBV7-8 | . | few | CASSLARAGPNYEQYF | TGTGCCAGCAGCTTAGCGCGGGCAGGTCCCAACTACGAGCAGTACTTC
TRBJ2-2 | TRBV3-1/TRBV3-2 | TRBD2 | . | CASSLGTSGNTGELFF | TGTGCCAGCAGCCTGGGGACTAGCGGAAACACCGGGGAGCTGTTTTTT
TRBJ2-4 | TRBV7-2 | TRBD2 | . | CASSSEGAGGRRNIQYF | TGTGCCAGCAGCTCCGAAGGAGCGGGGGGACGGAGAAACATTCAGTACTTC
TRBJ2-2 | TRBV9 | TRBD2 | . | CASSALGASGGAVELFF | TGTGCCAGCAGCGCCCTCGGGGCTAGCGGGGGGGCAGTGGAGCTGTTTTTT
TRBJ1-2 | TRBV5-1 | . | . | CASSLEGGYTF | TGCGCCAGCAGCTTGGAGGGGGGCTACACCTTC
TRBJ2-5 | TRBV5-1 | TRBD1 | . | CASSLSVDRGETQYF | TGCGCCAGCAGCTTGTCTGTGGACAGGGGTGAGACCCAGTACTTC
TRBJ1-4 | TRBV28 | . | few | CASSPPGDATNEKLFF | TGTGCCAGCAGCCCTCCGGGAGATGCAACTAATGAAAAACTGTTTTTT
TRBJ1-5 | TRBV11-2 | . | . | CASSSPHGDQPQHF | TGTGCCAGCAGCTCCCCCCACGGGGATCAGCCCCAGCATTTT
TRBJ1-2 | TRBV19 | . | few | CASSRPGLGNYGYTF | TGTGCCAGTAGTAGACCAGGGTTGGGTAACTATGGCTACACCTTC
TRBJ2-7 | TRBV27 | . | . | CASRYFGGNEQYF | TGTGCCAGCAGATACTTCGGAGGGAACGAGCAGTACTTC
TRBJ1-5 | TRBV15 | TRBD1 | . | CATSRDNDRGMQPQHF | TGTGCCACCAGCAGAGATAATGACAGGGGGATGCAGCCCCAGCATTTT
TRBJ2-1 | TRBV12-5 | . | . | CASGPPRRQGKDNEQFF | TGTGCTAGTGGTCCCCCTCGGAGGCAGGGGAAAGACAATGAGCAGTTCTTC
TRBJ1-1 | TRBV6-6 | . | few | CASSLGRMNTEAFF | TGTGCCAGCAGTTTGGGGAGAATGAACACTGAAGCTTTCTTT
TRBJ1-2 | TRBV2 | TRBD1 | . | CASSGQQGNGYTF | TGTGCCAGCAGTGGTCAACAGGGGAATGGCTACACCTTC
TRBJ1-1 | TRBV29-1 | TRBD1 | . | CSVRGRLVHTEAFF | TGCAGCGTGAGGGGGCGACTCGTGCACACTGAAGCTTTCTTT
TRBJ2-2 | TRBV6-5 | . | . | CASRSSLTGELFF | TGTGCCAGCAGGAGTTCTTTGACCGGGGAGCTGTTTTTT
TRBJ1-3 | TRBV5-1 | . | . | CASSLDGGGSGNTIYF | TGCGCCAGCAGCTTGGATGGCGGGGGCTCTGGAAACACCATATATTTT
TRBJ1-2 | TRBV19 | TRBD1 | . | CASRQGRLDGYTF | TGTGCCTCCCGACAGGGGAGGTTGGATGGCTACACCTTC
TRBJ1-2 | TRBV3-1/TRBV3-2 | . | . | CASSQDAGGRGYTF | TGTGCCAGCAGCCAAGATGCGGGGGGGAGAGGCTACACCTTC
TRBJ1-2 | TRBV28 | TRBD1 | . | CASRPGQGMNYGYTF | TGTGCCAGCCGACCGGGACAGGGGATGAACTATGGCTACACCTTC
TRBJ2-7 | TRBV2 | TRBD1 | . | CASSGRDREMVRYEQYF | TGTGCCAGCAGTGGACGGGACAGGGAGATGGTACGGTACGAGCAGTACTTC